This is a list of T cell receptor beta chains from one sample in a study of regulatory T cells in long-lasting Graves disease. Each CDR3 protein is one row after TCRdb ran MiXCR on the multiplex PCR reads. The table lists some 250,000 distinct CDR3 sequences, around 19% of them singletons. The sample was also linked to a second study, of T cells in Graves' hyperthyroidism and ophthalmopathy.

Sequenced material: peripheral blood mononuclear cells (PBMCs), taken at new diagnosis, from a patient treated with antithyroid drugs. The receptors stem from a woman in her thirties with Graves disease. Each CDR3 is given with its conserved first and last residue. Each record gives: clone size, D gene, V gene, J gene, CDR3 protein, CDR3 DNA. D genes are given only for firm matches. Where a row states a size, it is once, few, many or the class of an expanded clone; other rows omit it.

abundance: many; d_gene: NA; v_gene: TRBV2; j_gene: TRBJ2-3; CDR3aa: CARWDGTTDTQYF; CDR3nt: TGTGCCAGGTGGGACGGAACCACAGATACGCAGTATTTT
abundance: NA; d_gene: TRBD2; v_gene: TRBV7-2; j_gene: TRBJ2-1; CDR3aa: CASSSDSGGSYNEQFF; CDR3nt: TGTGCCAGCAGCTCCGACAGCGGGGGCTCCTACAATGAGCAGTTCTTC
abundance: many; d_gene: NA; v_gene: TRBV20-1; j_gene: TRBJ2-5; CDR3aa: CSASDVNQETQYF; CDR3nt: TGCAGTGCTAGCGACGTAAACCAAGAGACCCAGTACTTC
abundance: few; d_gene: TRBD2; v_gene: TRBV15; j_gene: TRBJ2-3; CDR3aa: CATSRDLTLAGITDTQYF; CDR3nt: TGTGCCACCAGCAGAGATTTGACCCTAGCGGGGATTACAGATACGCAGTATTTT
abundance: NA; d_gene: TRBD1; v_gene: TRBV2; j_gene: TRBJ1-5; CDR3aa: CATPDRVFGQPQHF; CDR3nt: TGTGCCACCCCGGACAGGGTATTCGGTCAGCCCCAGCATTTT
abundance: many; d_gene: NA; v_gene: TRBV5-1; j_gene: TRBJ1-2; CDR3aa: CASSLGQGPKPNYGYTF; CDR3nt: TGCGCCAGCAGCTTGGGGCAGGGCCCCAAGCCCAACTATGGCTACACCTTC
abundance: many; d_gene: TRBD1; v_gene: TRBV29-1; j_gene: TRBJ2-7; CDR3aa: CSVRRDRSSYEQYF; CDR3nt: TGCAGCGTACGCCGGGACAGGAGCTCCTACGAGCAGTACTTC
abundance: many; d_gene: TRBD2; v_gene: TRBV12-3/TRBV12-4; j_gene: TRBJ2-1; CDR3aa: CASRVSGGADEQFF; CDR3nt: TGTGCCAGCAGAGTAAGCGGGGGGGCCGATGAGCAGTTCTTC
abundance: many; d_gene: TRBD1; v_gene: TRBV20-1; j_gene: TRBJ1-2; CDR3aa: CSARVNRGMAGYTF; CDR3nt: TGCAGTGCTAGAGTAAACAGGGGGATGGCGGGCTACACCTTC
abundance: many; d_gene: TRBD2; v_gene: TRBV7-9; j_gene: TRBJ2-5; CDR3aa: CASKTSGGPQETQYF; CDR3nt: TGTGCCAGCAAGACTAGCGGGGGGCCCCAAGAGACCCAGTACTTC
abundance: many; d_gene: TRBD2; v_gene: TRBV7-2; j_gene: TRBJ2-7; CDR3aa: CASSLAVAGGSNYEQYF; CDR3nt: TGTGCCAGCAGCTTAGCTGTAGCGGGGGGGTCGAACTACGAGCAGTACTTC
abundance: many; d_gene: NA; v_gene: TRBV7-9; j_gene: TRBJ2-3; CDR3aa: CASSFLVGVLGTDTQYF; CDR3nt: TGTGCCAGCAGCTTCCTCGTCGGGGTTTTGGGCACAGATACGCAGTATTTT
abundance: few; d_gene: NA; v_gene: TRBV5-5; j_gene: TRBJ1-4; CDR3aa: CASSPVVWGSNEKLFF; CDR3nt: TGTGCCAGCAGCCCGGTGGTTTGGGGGAGCAATGAAAAACTGTTTTTT